This T cell receptor beta chain appears in the sequencing data of a study of blood T cell repertoires in COVID-19. Study-wide context: Whether acute or convalescent, the COVID-19 samples came from the United States, Italy and Spain. The cDNA or gDNA used as material had been derived from T cells, B-cell-depleted T cells, or PBMCs.

The germline V gene has CDR1 MDHEN and CDR2 SYDVKM. V dropped 5 bases and J dropped 2; count of bases not matched to a gene: 2. There are 13 residues in the CDR3. This clone occurred once. One base away lies a much larger clone, so this may be a sequencing read error. As handled by the study authors: Nucleated cell number was recorded as an estimate derived from reference gene primer amplification. Repertoires were generated with immunoSEQ multiplex PCR, while TCRdb's copy carries only in-frame clones and drops some. The DNA was the basis for D and trimming; V, J and clone size are from that table. Of approximately 88,000 clones in the sample, over 65% were seen once.

This TCR derives from a human donor in a cohort sampled during active COVID-19. The sequenced sample was peripheral blood. This rearrangement joins TRBV28 to TRBJ1-2, with 7 bases matching TRBD1. This chain's CDR3 is CASSPTGNYGYTF. The CDR3 DNA is TGTGCCAGCAGTCCGACAGGGAACTATGGCTACACCTTC.